The rows below give T cell receptor beta chains drawn from one sample of a study of regulatory T cells in long-lasting Graves disease. TCRdb analysed the multiplex PCR reads with MiXCR anew, one entry per CDR3 protein. Among 400,000 to 650,000 distinct CDR3 sequences, 15% to 20% were seen once, and the ten largest hold about 25%. The same sample was also studied in work on T cells in Graves' hyperthyroidism and ophthalmopathy.

The sequences come from peripheral blood mononuclear cells (PBMCs), collected at new diagnosis, from a patient treated with antithyroid drugs. These receptors were obtained from a woman aged 40 to 65 with Graves disease. The CDR3 runs from the conserved cysteine through the conserved F or W.

TRBV19	TRBJ2-3	CASSIMAGGTRTDTQYF
TRBV7-9	TRBJ2-3	CASSHGSTDTQYF
TRBV28	TRBJ2-2	CASSSSGGAENGERFF
TRBV15	TRBJ2-7	CATSRVTQIDEQYF
TRBV27	TRBJ2-2	CASAPGLGGTGELFF
TRBV15	TRBJ2-3	CATSRDQDTSTQYF
TRBV6-5	TRBJ1-6	CASSFWRQGGGSPLHF
TRBV30	TRBJ1-1	CAQGLTEAFF
TRBV6-1	TRBJ1-1	CASGTQGFEAFF
TRBV19	TRBJ1-2	CASIVTGSNYGYTF
TRBV6-2/TRBV6-3	TRBJ2-3	CASSDRPGQVTDTQYF
TRBV7-9	TRBJ2-1	CAISDRDRTYNEQFF
TRBV20-1	TRBJ2-3	CSHGRGGTDTQYF
TRBV19	TRBJ1-2	CASTIRSDNYGYTF
TRBV7-9	TRBJ2-7	CASSFPQGPDYEQYF
TRBV6-1	TRBJ2-5	CASGGNEETQYF
TRBV7-9	TRBJ2-1	CASSLLSSTGGNEQFF
TRBV12-3/TRBV12-4	TRBJ1-5	CASSFTGTGQPQHF
TRBV5-1	TRBJ1-1	CASSLQTNTEAFF
TRBV5-5	TRBJ1-1	CASSLSLGPHTEAFF
TRBV2	TRBJ1-4	CVSSEGGYGNEKLFF
TRBV6-5	TRBJ1-1	CASSYTGTGGKNTEAFF
TRBV24-1	TRBJ2-2	CATSDLSTRELFF
TRBV10-3	TRBJ1-2	CAISGTERKGYTF
TRBV7-6	TRBJ2-7	CASSPGQAAQYF
TRBV7-8	TRBJ2-1	CASNPGTSYNEQFF
TRBV12-5	TRBJ2-4	CASGLDAKNIQYF
TRBV20-1	TRBJ1-1	CSARPGWGTEAFF
TRBV20-1	TRBJ1-5	CSAKQGDQPQHF
TRBV28	TRBJ1-1	CAVKGVLTEAFF
TRBV3-1	TRBJ2-3	CASSRTSGGWRDTQYF
TRBV7-9	TRBJ1-5	CASSLRGGDQPQHF
TRBV15	TRBJ1-1	CATSRPHGYTEAFF
TRBV14	TRBJ2-7	CASSQLGTGVPYEQYF
TRBV5-6	TRBJ2-1	CASSLVGGGEQFF
TRBV11-3	TRBJ2-1	CASSSAGPIDNEQFF
TRBV19	TRBJ1-5	CASSKGSTQPQHF
TRBV7-3	TRBJ1-5	CASSLVTGDNQPQHF
TRBV25-1	TRBJ2-7	CASSASRDRPYEQYF
TRBV20-1	TRBJ2-1	CSASWGYNEQFF
TRBV12-3/TRBV12-4	TRBJ1-1	CASLDWYSLNTEAFF
TRBV7-9	TRBJ1-2	CASSSSLGGRHYGYTF
TRBV27	TRBJ2-1	CASSLVALPSEQFF
TRBV12-3/TRBV12-4	TRBJ1-3	CASSSHRVTGNTIYF
TRBV3-1	TRBJ1-1	CASSQDLVMNTEAFF
TRBV24-1	TRBJ2-2	CATSATGELFF
TRBV6-5	TRBJ1-2	CASSYSGLLGYTF
TRBV5-6	TRBJ1-4	CASSLRGPGEKLFF
TRBV5-1	TRBJ1-2	CASSVGQGLVQGYTF